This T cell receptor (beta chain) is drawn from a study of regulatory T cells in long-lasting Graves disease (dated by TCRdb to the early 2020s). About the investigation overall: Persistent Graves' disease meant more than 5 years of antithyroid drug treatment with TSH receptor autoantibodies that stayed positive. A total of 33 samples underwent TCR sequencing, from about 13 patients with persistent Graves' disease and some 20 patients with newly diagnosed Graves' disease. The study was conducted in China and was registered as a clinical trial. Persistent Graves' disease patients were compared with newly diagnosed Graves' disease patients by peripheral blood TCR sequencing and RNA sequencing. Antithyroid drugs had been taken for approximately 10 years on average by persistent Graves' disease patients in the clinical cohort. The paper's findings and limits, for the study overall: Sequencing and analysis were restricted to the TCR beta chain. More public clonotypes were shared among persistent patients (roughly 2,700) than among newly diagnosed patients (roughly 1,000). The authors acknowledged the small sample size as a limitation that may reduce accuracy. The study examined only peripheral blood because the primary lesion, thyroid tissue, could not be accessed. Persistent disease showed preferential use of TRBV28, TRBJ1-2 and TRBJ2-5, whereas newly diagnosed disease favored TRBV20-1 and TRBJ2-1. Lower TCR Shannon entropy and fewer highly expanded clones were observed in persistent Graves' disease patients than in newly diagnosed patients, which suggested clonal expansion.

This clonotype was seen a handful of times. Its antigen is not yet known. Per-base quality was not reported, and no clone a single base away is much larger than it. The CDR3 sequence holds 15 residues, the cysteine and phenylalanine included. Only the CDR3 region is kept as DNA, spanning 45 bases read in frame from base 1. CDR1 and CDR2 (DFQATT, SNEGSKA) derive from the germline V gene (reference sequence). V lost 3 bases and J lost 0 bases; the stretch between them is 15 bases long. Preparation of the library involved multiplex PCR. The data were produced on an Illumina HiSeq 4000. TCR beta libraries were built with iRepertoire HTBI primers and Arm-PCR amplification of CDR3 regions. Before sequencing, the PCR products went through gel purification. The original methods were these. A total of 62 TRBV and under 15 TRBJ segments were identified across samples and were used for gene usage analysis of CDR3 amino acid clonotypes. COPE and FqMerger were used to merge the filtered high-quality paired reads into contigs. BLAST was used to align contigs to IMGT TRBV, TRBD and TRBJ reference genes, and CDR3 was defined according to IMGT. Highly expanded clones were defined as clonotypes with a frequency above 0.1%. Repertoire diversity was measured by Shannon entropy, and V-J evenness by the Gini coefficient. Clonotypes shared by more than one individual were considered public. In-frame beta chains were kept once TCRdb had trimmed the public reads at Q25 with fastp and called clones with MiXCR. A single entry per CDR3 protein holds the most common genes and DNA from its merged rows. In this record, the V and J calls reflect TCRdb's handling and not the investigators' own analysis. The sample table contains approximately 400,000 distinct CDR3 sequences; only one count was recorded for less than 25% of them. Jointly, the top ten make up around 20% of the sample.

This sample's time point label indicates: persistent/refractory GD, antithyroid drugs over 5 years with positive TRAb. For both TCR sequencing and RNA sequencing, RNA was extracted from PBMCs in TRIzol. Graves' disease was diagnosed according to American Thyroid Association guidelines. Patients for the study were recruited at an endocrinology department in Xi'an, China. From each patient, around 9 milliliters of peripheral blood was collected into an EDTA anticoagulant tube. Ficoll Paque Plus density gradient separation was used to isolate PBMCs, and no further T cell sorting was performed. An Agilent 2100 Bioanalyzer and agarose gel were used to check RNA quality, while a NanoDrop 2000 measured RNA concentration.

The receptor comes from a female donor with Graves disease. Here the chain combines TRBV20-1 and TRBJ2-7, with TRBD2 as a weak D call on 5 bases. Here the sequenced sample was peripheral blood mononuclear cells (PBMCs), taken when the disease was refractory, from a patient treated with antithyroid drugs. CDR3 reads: CSASKFGRVSYEQYF. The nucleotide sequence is TGCAGTGCTAGTAAATTTGGGCGGGTCTCCTACGAGCAGTACTTC.